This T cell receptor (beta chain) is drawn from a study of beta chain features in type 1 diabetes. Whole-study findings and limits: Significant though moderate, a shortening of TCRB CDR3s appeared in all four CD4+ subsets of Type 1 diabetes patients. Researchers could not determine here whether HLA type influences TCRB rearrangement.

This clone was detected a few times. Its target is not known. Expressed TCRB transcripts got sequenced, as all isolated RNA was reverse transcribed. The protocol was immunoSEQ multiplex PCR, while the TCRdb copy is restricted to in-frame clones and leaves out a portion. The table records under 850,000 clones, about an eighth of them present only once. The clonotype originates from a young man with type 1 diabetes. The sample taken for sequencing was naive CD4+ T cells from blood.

This CDR3 is CASSLVGANYGYTF. The CDR3 DNA follows: TGTGCCAGCAGCTTAGTAGGGGCGAACTATGGCTACACCTTC. The chain is built from TRBV7-8 and TRBJ1-2, with D possibly matching TRBD1 (5 bases). CDR1 and CDR2 (germline): SGHVS, FQNEAQ. The CDR3 runs 14 residues. Trimming removed 1 base at V and 2 bases at J, with 8 bases between.